This entry features one T cell receptor (beta chain) sequence. Its antigen is as yet unknown. MiXCR, applied by TCRdb to the RT-PCR reads, yields one record per CDR3 protein. Of 500,000 or so distinct CDR3 sequences in the sample, 16% were seen once. The sample originates from a study of response to subunit inactivated influenza vaccine. Findings of the study overall: Authors suggested each seasonal influenza vaccination recruits few new T cells.

Germline V CDR1 and CDR2: LGHNA, YSLEER. The CDR3 has 15 residues. Losses at the gene ends were 4 bases for V and 5 bases for J; bases not matched to a gene: 8. This receptor was taken from a man aged 50 to 69 who received an inactivated influenza vaccine. The source material was CD4+ T cells sorted from PBMCs, sampled approximately 25 months after vaccination. J is TRBJ2-1 and V is TRBV4-3; 7 positions agree with TRBD1. The CDR3: CASSPGQLSNNEQFF. The CDR3 DNA sequence: TGCGCCAGCAGCCCGGGACAGCTAAGTAACAATGAGCAGTTCTTC.